This T cell receptor (beta chain) emerged from a study of beta chain features in type 1 diabetes. V trimming: 1 base; J trimming: 7 bases; junction bases outside the gene matches: 8. The CDR3 runs 15 residues. Looked up from germline, CDR1 is LGHNA and CDR2 is YNFKEQ. The study reverse transcribed the entire isolated RNA, so it sequenced expressed TCRB transcripts. Average reads for naive, central memory and regulatory T cell samples were about 3.57 million. Sequencing used immunoSEQ multiplex PCR; TCRdb keeps in-frame clones, though not all of them. In the table there are about 210,000 clones, roughly 11% of which are singletons. Findings and caveats of the study: VDJ junctions from patients with type 1 diabetes contained fewer insertions and more deletions.

As concerns this clone: Its antigen is unidentified.

The sequence was obtained from a man between 18 and 29 years old in good health. Sequenced sample: central memory CD4+ T cells from blood. The chain joins TRBV4-2 to TRBJ2-7, with 9 bases aligning to TRBD2. The CDR3 nucleotides read TGTGCCAGCAGCCAAGTTCCAGCGGGAGGTGGTGAGCAGTACTTC. This gives the protein CASSQVPAGGGEQYF.